Presented here are 31 T cell receptor beta chains from one specimen sequenced in a study of CD8 T cells in ankylosing spondylitis. Via MiXCR, TCRdb re-called the 5' RACE reads, giving one row per CDR3 protein. In the table there are a few hundred thousand distinct CDR3 sequences, over 9.5% of which are singletons. Material for sequencing was blood, either unsorted or a sorted T cell fraction (not recorded which). These receptors all stem from a male donor with ankylosing spondylitis or in good health (not recorded which).

Ten or more counts support this clonotype. The CDR3 nucleotides are TGCAGTGCTAGCCAACCCCGCGGACAGCCCCCCTACGAGCAGTACTTC. It translates to CSASQPRGQPPYEQYF. V is TRBV20-1 and J is TRBJ2-7; D perhaps matches TRBD1 (6 bases). The V end was cut by 3 bases, the J end by 2 bases, with 20 bases between. The CDR3 spans 16 residues. Germline V gene data show CDR1 as DFQATT and CDR2 as SNEGSKA (reference sequence).

This clonotype was found many times. This chain uses TRBV28 with TRBJ1-6; D gene unclear. The CDR3 contains 11 residues. CDR1 is MDHEN, CDR2 SYDVKM, per germline. The V end lost 4 bases, the J end lost 14 bases, and 9 bases lay between the germline ends. For the CDR3, the DNA is TGTGCCAGCAGTTCAGACCGGGCCCTCCACTTT. It specifies CASSSDRALHF.

This clonotype was seen only a few times. The rearrangement joins TRBV24-1 to TRBJ2-3; 13 nucleotides line up with TRBD2. The CDR3 loop spans 15 amino acids. CDR1 KGHDR and CDR2 SFDVKD come from the germline V gene. The V and J ends lost 5 bases and 9 bases, in that order; junction bases with no gene match: 7. The CDR3 loop is CATSGTSGGAGTQYF. Here the CDR3 DNA reads TGTGCCACCAGTGGAACTAGCGGGGGGGCAGGGACGCAGTATTTT.

The sample holds many counts of this clonotype. This chain connects TRBV20-1 to TRBJ2-5, with TRBD2 as a possible D gene (5 bases). Trimming took 1 base from V and 4 from J, leaving 13 bases between them. The CDR3 length is 14 residues. CDR1 is DFQATT and CDR2 is SNEGSKA in the germline V gene (reference sequence). The CDR3, as DNA: TGCAGTGCTAGAGTTACCGGACTGACAGAGACCCAGTACTTC. Protein product: CSARVTGLTETQYF.

This clonotype was found many times. CDR3 nucleotide sequence: TGCAGTGCTAGAGCGGTAGGCTACACCTTC. It encodes CSARAVGYTF. This sequence joins TRBV20-1 and TRBJ1-2; no definite D call. In germline, CDR1 is DFQATT, CDR2 SNEGSKA (reference sequence). Between the trimmed V and J ends, which lost 1 base and 8 bases, there was a span of 5 bases. CDR3 size: 10 residues.

This clonotype was detected many times. The chain combines TRBV9 with TRBJ2-3; a possible D gene is TRBD1 (5 bases). The CDR3 has 15 residues. Germline lookup yields CDR1 SGDLS and CDR2 YYNGEE. Trimming left V 3 bases short and J 6 bases short, with 17 bases between. The CDR3: CASSASMGPSDTQYF. As DNA, the CDR3 is TGTGCCAGCAGCGCCTCAATGGGGCCTAGTGATACGCAGTATTTT.

This clonotype has at least ten counts. This rearrangement joins TRBV10-3 to TRBJ1-3, with 8 bases aligning to TRBD1. Germline V gene data show CDR1 as ENHRY and CDR2 as SYGVKD. V gave up 7 bases and J gave up 0 bases; unmatched junction bases: 11. CDR3 size: 17 residues. CDR3 sequence reads: CAINDRTGTNSGNTIYF. CDR3 in DNA: TGTGCCATCAATGACCGGACAGGGACTAACTCTGGAAACACCATATATTTT.

The rearrangement uses TRBV7-2 and TRBJ1-5, with D tentatively TRBD1 (5 bases). Germline V gene data show CDR1 as SGHTA and CDR2 as FQGNSA. The CDR3 sequence is 13 residues long. V was shortened by 2 bases and J by 6 bases, with 8 bases between the two germline ends. The CDR3 DNA reads TGTGCCAGCAGCTTACTAGGGGTTCAGCCCCAGCATTTT. Encoded protein: CASSLLGVQPQHF. Drawing the rest from reference TRBV7-2 and TRBJ1-5, the complete variable domain is GAGVSQSPSNKVTEKGKDVELRCDPISGHTALYWYRQSLGQGLEFLIYFQGNSAPDKSGLPSDRFSAERTGGSVSTLTIQRTQQEDSAVYLCASSLLGVQPQHFGDGTRLSIL.

This clonotype has a count of ten or more. The rearrangement joins TRBV24-1 to TRBJ1-6; D possibly corresponds to TRBD1 (6 bases). The CDR3 has 13 residues. Trimming removed 9 bases at V and 9 bases at J, with 14 bases between. Germline-derived CDR1 and CDR2 are KGHDR and SFDVKD. CDR3 region: CATETGTSSPLHF. As DNA, the CDR3 is TGTGCCACCGAAACAGGGACTAGTTCACCCCTCCACTTT.

This clonotype has just a few counts. The chain uses TRBV5-1 and TRBJ1-2; perhaps TRBD1 as D (5 bases). V shed 3 bases and J shed 2 bases, with 11 bases lying between them. The CDR3 has 14 residues. The germline CDR1 and CDR2 sequences are SGHRS and YFSETQ. The CDR3 here is CASSSDQGNYGYTF. The CDR3 coding sequence is TGCGCCAGCAGCTCTGACCAGGGAAACTATGGCTACACCTTC. Full variable domain (rest looked up from reference TRBV5-1 and TRBJ1-2): KAGVTQTPRYLIKTRGQQVTLSCSPISGHRSVSWYQQTPGQGLQFLFEYFSETQRNKGNFPGRFSGRQFSNSRSEMNVSTLELGDSALYLCASSSDQGNYGYTFGSGTRLTVV.

This clonotype was observed at least ten times. As DNA, the CDR3 is TGTGCCAGCAGTGACCGGGACACCGCCGTCGGAAATTCACCCCTCCACTTT. Residues: CASSDRDTAVGNSPLHF. The J gene is TRBJ1-6, the V gene TRBV6-1; D is perhaps TRBD1 (6 bases). CDR1 and CDR2 from the germline V gene are MNHNS and SASEGT. The length of the CDR3 is 17 residues. Between the trimmed V and J ends, which lost 3 bases and 7 bases, there was a span of 19 bases.

In this sample, this clonotype turned up a few times. The chain joins TRBV2 to TRBJ1-4, with TRBD1 as a possible D gene (5 bases). Trimming left V 7 bases short and J 3 bases short, with 12 bases between. The CDR3 length is 14 residues. The germline gives CDR1 SNHLY, CDR2 FYNNEI. In DNA, the CDR3 is TGTGCCAGCATCCAGGGATTAGCTAATGAAAAACTGTTTTTT. Its protein product is CASIQGLANEKLFF.

This clonotype has at least ten counts. This chain joins TRBV20-1 and TRBJ1-4; D is unresolved. Germline values: CDR1 DFQATT, CDR2 SNEGSKA (reference sequence). This CDR3 contains 14 residues. Trimming removed 6 bases at V and 9 bases at J, with 20 bases between. CDR3 sequence: CSAVSGTTEQKLFF. Here the CDR3 DNA reads TGCAGTGCCGTATCCGGCACCACCGAACAAAAACTGTTTTTT.

This clonotype was recorded many times. The rearrangement links TRBV27 to TRBJ2-1; the D gene is possibly TRBD1 (5 bases). This CDR3 is 13 amino acids long. Per germline, CDR1 MNHEY and CDR2 SMNVEV (reference sequence). The V gene lost 8 bases and the J gene lost 6 bases, with 14 bases spanning the gap. CDR3 nucleotides: TGTGCCAGCGGGGCAGGGTCGGTCAATGAGCAGTTCTTC. Its translation is CASGAGSVNEQFF.

In its sample, this clonotype was seen many times. The rearrangement uses TRBV5-1 and TRBJ2-7; possibly TRBD2 for D (5 bases). CDR1 is SGHRS, CDR2 YFSETQ, per germline. The CDR3 is 14 residues long. V was pared by 1 base and J by 5 bases, with 13 bases between. The CDR3 reads CASSLSSIGNEQYF. In nucleotides, the CDR3 is TGCGCCAGCAGCTTGTCGTCCATCGGGAACGAGCAGTACTTC.

This chain links TRBV7-2 with TRBJ2-5; TRBD2 agrees at 8 bases. This CDR3 comprises 17 residues. The germline V gene encodes CDR1 SGHTA and CDR2 FQGNSA. The V segment lost 5 bases and the J segment 0 bases; nucleotides outside the gene matches: 11. The CDR3 DNA follows: TGTGCCAGCAGCCTTAGCGGGTTAGCGGGGAACCAAGAGACCCAGTACTTC. Translating gives CASSLSGLAGNQETQYF.

This clonotype was counted at least ten times. The J gene is TRBJ1-2, the V gene TRBV21-1; the table names TRBD1, a call not compared with the DNA. TRBV21-1 is termed a pseudogene. The CDR3 has 15 residues. The CDR3: CASSNEMGVDYGYTF. The CDR3 DNA reads as TGTGCCAGCAGCAACGAGATGGGGGTAGACTATGGCTACACCTTC.

The rearrangement joins TRBV5-1 to TRBJ2-2, with 8 bases lining up with TRBD2. V lost 0 bases to trimming and J lost 3 bases; unmatched junction nucleotides: 1. The CDR3 is made up of 15 amino acids. Germline V CDR1 and CDR2: SGHRS, YFSETQ. The CDR3 loop reads CASSLDGGDTGELFF. The CDR3 bases are TGCGCCAGCAGCTTGGACGGGGGGGACACCGGGGAGCTGTTTTTT.

This clonotype turned up a few times. V and J are TRBV12-3 or TRBV12-4 and TRBJ2-6; tentatively, D is TRBD2 (5 bases). There are 17 residues in the CDR3. Trimming pared 3 bases from V and 1 base from J, leaving 13 bases between. CDR3 loop: CASSLRAFGSGANVLTF. The CDR3 DNA is TGTGCCAGCAGTTTGAGGGCCTTTGGGTCTGGGGCCAACGTCCTGACTTTC.

This clonotype was counted ten times or more. J is TRBJ2-3 and V is TRBV5-1, with D hard to call. The CDR3 runs to 18 residues. V lost 0 bases to trimming and J lost 4 bases, with 21 bases between them. Germline-derived CDR1 and CDR2 are SGHRS and YFSETQ. CDR3 in DNA: TGCGCCAGCAGCTTGGCGGCACCCCTTCATATGGACGCAGATACGCAGTATTTT. The encoded protein is CASSLAAPLHMDADTQYF.

The V call is TRBV2, the J call TRBJ1-2; D may be TRBD1 (5 bases). Germline lookup yields CDR1 SNHLY and CDR2 FYNNEI. Trimming pared 11 bases from V and 7 bases from J, leaving 14 bases between. This CDR3 spans 11 amino acids. This CDR3 is CAAWGDPGYTF. DNA for the CDR3: TGTGCCGCTTGGGGGGATCCTGGCTACACCTTC.

The chain combines TRBV11-2 with TRBJ2-3; no definite D call. The length of the CDR3 is 15 residues. Germline loops: CDR1 SGHAT, CDR2 FQNNGV. Trimming left V 1 base short and J 4 bases short, with 12 bases between. For the CDR3, the DNA is TGTGCCAGCAGCTTAGGGGCTGCTAGGGCAGATACGCAGTATTTT. This sequence encodes CASSLGAARADTQYF.

Many counts were recorded for this clonotype. The chain has TRBV5-1 and TRBJ2-7, with 9 bases fitting TRBD1. Germline values: CDR1 SGHRS, CDR2 YFSETQ. This CDR3 spans 14 amino acids. Germline trimming cut 6 bases from V and 4 bases from J; bases unmatched to any gene: 8. The DNA for the CDR3 is TGCGCCAGCAACTCCGGGACAGGGCGATACGAGCAGTACTTC. Protein sequence: CASNSGTGRYEQYF.

The table lists this clonotype with a few counts. V usage is TRBV7-3 and J usage is TRBJ2-1; 7 bases fit TRBD2. With 8 bases clipped from V and 7 bases from J, the junction kept 8 bases outside the gene matches. The CDR3 loop spans 13 amino acids. From germline, CDR1 is SGHTA and CDR2 FQGTGA. CDR3 residues: CASGGGKVNEQFF. DNA of the CDR3: TGTGCCAGCGGCGGGGGTAAGGTGAATGAGCAGTTCTTC.

As to this clonotype: This likely comes from a read error, as the CDR3 has no conserved phenylalanine or tryptophan at its end. The V and J genes are TRBV28 and TRBJ2-6; D gene uncertain. The CDR3 is 14 residues long. Trimming removed 10 bases at V and 11 bases at J, with 21 bases between. Germline V gene lookup returns CDR1 MDHEN and CDR2 SYDVKM. CDR3 loop: CATKGPDWSDVLTL. The CDR3 nucleotides read TGTGCCACCAAAGGACCCGACTGGTCCGACGTCCTGACTTTA.

The genes are TRBV18 and TRBJ1-1, with no clear D. The V and J ends lost 6 bases and 1 base respectively, with 9 bases between them. Germline CDR1 is KGHSH and CDR2 is LQKENI. The CDR3 sequence is 13 residues long. The chain's CDR3 is CASSPRANTEAFF. Here the CDR3 DNA reads TGTGCCAGCTCCCCCCGGGCGAACACTGAAGCTTTCTTT.

This clonotype was seen repeatedly, ten times or more. The junction departs from the called germline gene at one end, perhaps through a read error. The chain couples TRBV7-7 to TRBJ2-1; perhaps D is TRBD1 or TRBD2 (5 bases each). Germline loops: CDR1 SSHAT, CDR2 FNYEAQ (reference sequence). This CDR3 region has 15 residues. The CDR3 protein is CASSQQGEGLSEQFF. Here the CDR3 DNA reads TGTGCTAGCAGCCAGCAGGGTGAGGGGTTGAGTGAGCAGTTCTTC.

CDR3 protein: CASSSRSLAGNTGELFF. The CDR3 DNA is TGTGCCAGCAGCTCCCGTAGTCTAGCGGGGAACACCGGGGAGCTGTTTTTT. The chain uses TRBV7-6 and TRBJ2-2; 8 bases fit TRBD2. This CDR3 comprises 17 residues. The germline V gene encodes CDR1 SGHVS and CDR2 FNYEAQ. V shed 4 bases and J 1 base; nucleotides not matched to a gene: 8. Using reference TRBV7-6 and TRBJ2-2 for the parts outside the CDR3, the full variable domain is GAGVSQSPRYKVTKRGQDVALRCDPISGHVSLYWYRQALGQGPEFLTYFNYEAQQDKSGLPNDRFSAERPEGSISTLTIQRTEQRDSAMYRCASSSRSLAGNTGELFFGEGSRLTVL.

This clonotype has more than one count but fewer than ten. The V call is TRBV28, the J call TRBJ2-7; D unclear. The V and J ends lost 7 bases and 0 bases respectively, with 10 bases between them. The CDR3 is made up of 13 amino acids. The V gene's germline CDR1 is MDHEN and CDR2 SYDVKM. CDR3 sequence (DNA): TGTGCCAGCATTAATGCGAGCTCCTACGAGCAGTACTTC. It encodes CASINASSYEQYF.

In its sample, this clonotype was seen a few times. The chain is built from TRBV9 and TRBJ2-7; D unresolved. The V end lost 0 bases, the J end lost 3 bases, and 10 bases lay between the germline ends. CDR3 length: 14 amino acids. Germline loops: CDR1 SGDLS, CDR2 YYNGEE. The DNA for the CDR3 is TGTGCCAGCAGCGTAGCTGACTCTCTCTACGAGCAGTACTTC. Protein product: CASSVADSLYEQYF.

The chain uses TRBV19 and TRBJ2-5, with TRBD1 matching 7 bases. The trim removed 6 bases at V and 3 bases at J, leaving 7 bases unmatched. Germline CDR1 LNHDA, CDR2 SQIVND (reference sequence). This CDR3 is built from 14 residues. The CDR3 reads CASRGRDREETQYF. In DNA, the CDR3 is TGTGCCAGTAGGGGCCGGGACAGAGAAGAGACCCAGTACTTC.